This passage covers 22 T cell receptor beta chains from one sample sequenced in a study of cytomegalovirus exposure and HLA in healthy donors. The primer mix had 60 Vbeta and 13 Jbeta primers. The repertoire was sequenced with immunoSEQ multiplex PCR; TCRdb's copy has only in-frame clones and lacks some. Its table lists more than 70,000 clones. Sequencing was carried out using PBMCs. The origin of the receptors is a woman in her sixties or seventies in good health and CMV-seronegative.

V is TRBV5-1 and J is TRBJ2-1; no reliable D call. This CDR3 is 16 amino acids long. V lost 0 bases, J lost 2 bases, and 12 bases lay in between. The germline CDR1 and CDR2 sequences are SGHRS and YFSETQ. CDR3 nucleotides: TGCGCCAGCAGCTTGGGAGGTGGCGTGACCTACAATGAGCAGTTCTTC. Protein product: CASSLGGGVTYNEQFF.

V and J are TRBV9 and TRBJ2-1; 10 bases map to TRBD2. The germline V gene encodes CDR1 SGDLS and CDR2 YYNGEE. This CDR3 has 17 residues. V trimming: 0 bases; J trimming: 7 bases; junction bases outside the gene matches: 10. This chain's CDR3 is CASSVALGTSAPNEQFF. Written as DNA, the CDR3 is TGTGCCAGCAGCGTAGCTTTGGGGACTAGCGCTCCGAATGAGCAGTTCTTC.

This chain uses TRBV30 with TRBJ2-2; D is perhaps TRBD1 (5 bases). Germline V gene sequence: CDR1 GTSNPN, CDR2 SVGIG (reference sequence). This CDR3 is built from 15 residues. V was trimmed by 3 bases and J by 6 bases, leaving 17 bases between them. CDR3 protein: CAWSQGALRSGELFF. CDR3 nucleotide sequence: TGTGCCTGGAGCCAAGGGGCCTTAAGGTCCGGGGAGCTGTTTTTT.

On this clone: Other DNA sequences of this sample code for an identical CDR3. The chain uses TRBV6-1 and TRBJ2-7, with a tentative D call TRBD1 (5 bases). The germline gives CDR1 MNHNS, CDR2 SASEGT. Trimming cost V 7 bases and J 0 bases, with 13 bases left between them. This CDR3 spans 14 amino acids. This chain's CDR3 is CASKLDRNSYEQYF. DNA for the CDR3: TGTGCCAGCAAGCTCGACAGAAACTCCTACGAGCAGTACTTC.

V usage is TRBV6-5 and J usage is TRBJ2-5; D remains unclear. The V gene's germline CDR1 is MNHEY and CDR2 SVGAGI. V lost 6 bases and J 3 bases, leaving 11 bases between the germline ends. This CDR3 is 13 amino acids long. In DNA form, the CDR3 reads TGTGCCAGCAGGGGTACAACTAAAGAGACCCAGTACTTC. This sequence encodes CASRGTTKETQYF.

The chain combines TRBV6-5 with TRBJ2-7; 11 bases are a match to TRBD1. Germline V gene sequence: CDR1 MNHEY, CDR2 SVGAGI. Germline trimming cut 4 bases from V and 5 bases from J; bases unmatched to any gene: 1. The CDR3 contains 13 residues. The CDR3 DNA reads TGTGCCAGCAGTTTGGGACAGGGGGACGAGCAGTACTTC. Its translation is CASSLGQGDEQYF.

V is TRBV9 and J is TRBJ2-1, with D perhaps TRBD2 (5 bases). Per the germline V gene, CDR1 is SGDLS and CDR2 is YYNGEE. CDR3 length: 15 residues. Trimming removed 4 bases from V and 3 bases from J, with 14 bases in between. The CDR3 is CASSPLLGSYNEQFF. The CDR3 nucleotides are TGTGCCAGCAGCCCACTCCTGGGGAGCTACAATGAGCAGTTCTTC. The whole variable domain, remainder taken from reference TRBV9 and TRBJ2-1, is DSGVTQTPKHLITATGQRVTLRCSPRSGDLSVYWYQQSLDQGLQFLIQYYNGEERAKGNILERFSAQQFPDLHSELNLSSLELGDSALYFCASSPLLGSYNEQFFGPGTRLTVL.

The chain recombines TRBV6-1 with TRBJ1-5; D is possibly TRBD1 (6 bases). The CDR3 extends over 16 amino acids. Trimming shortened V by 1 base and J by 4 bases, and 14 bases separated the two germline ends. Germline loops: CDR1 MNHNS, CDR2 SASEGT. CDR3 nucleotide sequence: TGTGCCAGCAGTGAAGACCCAGGGGCTTGGAATCAGCCCCAGCATTTT. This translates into CASSEDPGAWNQPQHF.

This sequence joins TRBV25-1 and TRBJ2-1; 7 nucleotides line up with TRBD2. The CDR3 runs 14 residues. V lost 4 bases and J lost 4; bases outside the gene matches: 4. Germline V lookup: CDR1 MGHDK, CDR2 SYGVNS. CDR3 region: CASSAGGLYNEQFF. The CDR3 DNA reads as TGTGCCAGCAGTGCGGGAGGATTGTACAATGAGCAGTTCTTC.

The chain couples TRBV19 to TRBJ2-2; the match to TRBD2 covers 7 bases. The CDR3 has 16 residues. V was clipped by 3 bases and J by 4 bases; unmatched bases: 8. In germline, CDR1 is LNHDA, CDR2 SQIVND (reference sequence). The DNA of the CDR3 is TGTGCCAGTAGTATGGGGGGGATAATAGGCACCGGGGAGCTGTTTTTT. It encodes CASSMGGIIGTGELFF.

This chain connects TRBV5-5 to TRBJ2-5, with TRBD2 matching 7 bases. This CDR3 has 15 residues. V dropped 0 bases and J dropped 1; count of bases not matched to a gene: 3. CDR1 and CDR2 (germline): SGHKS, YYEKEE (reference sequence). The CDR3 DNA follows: TGTGCCAGCAGCTTGGCAGCGGGACCCCAAGAGACCCAGTACTTC. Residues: CASSLAAGPQETQYF.

The CDR3 protein is CASSYDLTASNTEAFF. The DNA for the CDR3 is TGTGCCAGCAGTTACGACTTGACCGCGAGCAACACTGAAGCTTTCTTT. This chain links TRBV6-5 with TRBJ1-1; D is uncertain. The CDR3 sequence is 16 residues long. Trimming left V 2 bases short and J 2 bases short, with 15 bases between. Germline V gene sequence: CDR1 MNHEY, CDR2 SVGAGI.

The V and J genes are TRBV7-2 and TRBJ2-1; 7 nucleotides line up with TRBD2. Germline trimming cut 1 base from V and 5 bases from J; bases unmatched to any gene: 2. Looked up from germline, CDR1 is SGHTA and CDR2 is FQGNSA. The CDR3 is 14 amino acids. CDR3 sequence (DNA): TGTGCCAGCAGCTTAGGTCTAGCGGACAATGAGCAGTTCTTC. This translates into CASSLGLADNEQFF.

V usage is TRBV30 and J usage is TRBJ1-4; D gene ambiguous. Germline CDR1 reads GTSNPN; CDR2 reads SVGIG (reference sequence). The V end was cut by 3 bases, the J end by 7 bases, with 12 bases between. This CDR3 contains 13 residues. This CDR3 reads CAWRPRGGEKLFF. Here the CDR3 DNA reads TGTGCCTGGAGACCCCGGGGAGGTGAAAAACTGTTTTTT.

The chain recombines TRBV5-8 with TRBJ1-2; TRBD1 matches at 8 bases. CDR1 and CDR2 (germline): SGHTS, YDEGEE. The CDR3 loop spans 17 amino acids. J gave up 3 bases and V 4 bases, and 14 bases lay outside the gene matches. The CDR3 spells CASSPRQGFRYYYGYTF. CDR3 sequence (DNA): TGTGCCAGCAGCCCCAGACAGGGGTTTCGCTATTACTATGGCTACACCTTC.

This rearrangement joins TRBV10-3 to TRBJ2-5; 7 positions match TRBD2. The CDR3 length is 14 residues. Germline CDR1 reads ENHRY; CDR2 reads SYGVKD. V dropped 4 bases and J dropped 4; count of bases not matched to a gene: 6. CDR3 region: CAISVGGSTETQYF. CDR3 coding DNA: TGTGCCATCAGTGTAGGCGGGAGCACAGAGACCCAGTACTTC.

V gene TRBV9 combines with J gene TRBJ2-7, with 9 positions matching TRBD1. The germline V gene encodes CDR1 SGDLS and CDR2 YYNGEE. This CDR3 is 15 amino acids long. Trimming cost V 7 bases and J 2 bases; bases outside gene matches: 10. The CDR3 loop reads CASGEGTGRPYEQYF. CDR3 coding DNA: TGTGCCAGCGGAGAGGGGACAGGGCGGCCCTACGAGCAGTACTTC.

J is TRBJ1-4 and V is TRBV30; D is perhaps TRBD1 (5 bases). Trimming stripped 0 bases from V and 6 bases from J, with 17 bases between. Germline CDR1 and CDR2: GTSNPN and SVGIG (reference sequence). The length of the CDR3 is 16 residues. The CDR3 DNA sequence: TGTGCCTGGAGTGTATATTCTACTACCAGGGATGAAAAACTGTTTTTT. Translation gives CAWSVYSTTRDEKLFF.

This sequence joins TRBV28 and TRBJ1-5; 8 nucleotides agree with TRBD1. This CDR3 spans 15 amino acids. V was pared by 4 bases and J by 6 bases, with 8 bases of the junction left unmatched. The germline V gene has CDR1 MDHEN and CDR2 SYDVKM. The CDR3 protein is CASSSQQGGGQPQHF. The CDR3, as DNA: TGTGCCAGCAGTTCCCAACAGGGGGGGGGTCAGCCCCAGCATTTT. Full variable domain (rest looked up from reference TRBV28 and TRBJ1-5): DVKVTQSSRYLVKRTGEKVFLECVQDMDHENMFWYRQDPGLGLRLIYFSYDVKMKEKGDIPEGYSVSREKKERFSLILESASTNQTSMYLCASSSQQGGGQPQHFGDGTRLSIL.

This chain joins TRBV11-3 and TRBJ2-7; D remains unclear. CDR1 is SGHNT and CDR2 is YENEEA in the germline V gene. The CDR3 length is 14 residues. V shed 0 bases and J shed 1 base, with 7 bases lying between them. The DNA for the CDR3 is TGTGCCAGCAGCTTAGACGGAGCGTCCTACGAGCAGTACTTC. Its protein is CASSLDGASYEQYF.

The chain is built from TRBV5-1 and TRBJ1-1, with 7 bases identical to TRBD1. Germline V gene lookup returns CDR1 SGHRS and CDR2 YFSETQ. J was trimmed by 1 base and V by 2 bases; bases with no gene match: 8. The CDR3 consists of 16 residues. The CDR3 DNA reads TGCGCCAGCAGCTTAACAGGGGCTAAGGGGAACACTGAAGCTTTCTTT. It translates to CASSLTGAKGNTEAFF.

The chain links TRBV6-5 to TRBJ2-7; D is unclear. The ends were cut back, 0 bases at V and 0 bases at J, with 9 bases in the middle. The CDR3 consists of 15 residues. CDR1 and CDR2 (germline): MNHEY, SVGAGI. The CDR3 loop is CASSYSPPSSYEQYF. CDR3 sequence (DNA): TGTGCCAGCAGTTACTCGCCCCCGAGCTCCTACGAGCAGTACTTC.